These T cell receptor beta chains were read from a single sample in a study of cytomegalovirus exposure and HLA in healthy donors. Clones were sequenced by immunoSEQ multiplex PCR, and TCRdb holds only the in-frame ones, with some missing. The profile shows more than 100,000 clones, roughly 14% of them singletons. The source material was PBMCs. All receptors derive from a woman between 18 and 30 years old in good health and CMV-seronegative. Each CDR3 is given with its conserved first and last residue. The order of the fields is clone size, D gene, J gene, V gene, CDR3 protein, CDR3 DNA. The D gene is left open where the match is weak. For some rows the clone size is stated as once, few or many, or as a class when expanded; others skip it.

abundance: .; d_gene: TRBD1; j_gene: TRBJ1-5; v_gene: TRBV30; CDR3aa: CAWSSGDRTNQPQHF; CDR3nt: TGTGCCTGGAGTTCCGGGGACAGGACAAATCAGCCCCAGCATTTT
abundance: .; d_gene: TRBD2; j_gene: TRBJ2-5; v_gene: TRBV12-5; CDR3aa: CASGLARAGGPEKTQYF; CDR3nt: TGTGCTAGTGGTTTGGCTAGAGCGGGGGGGCCAGAAAAGACCCAGTACTTC
abundance: .; d_gene: TRBD1; j_gene: TRBJ1-5; v_gene: TRBV6-1; CDR3aa: CATAVIRTGEQPQHF; CDR3nt: TGTGCCACCGCGGTGATCAGGACAGGGGAACAGCCCCAGCATTTT
abundance: .; d_gene: TRBD2; j_gene: TRBJ2-7; v_gene: TRBV13; CDR3aa: CASSLGSGGPAREQYF; CDR3nt: TGTGCCAGCAGCTTAGGGAGCGGGGGGCCTGCGCGGGAGCAGTACTTC
abundance: .; d_gene: .; j_gene: TRBJ2-5; v_gene: TRBV5-4; CDR3aa: CASSVAWAQQETQYF; CDR3nt: TGTGCCAGCAGCGTGGCTTGGGCACAGCAAGAGACCCAGTACTTC
abundance: few; d_gene: .; j_gene: TRBJ1-5; v_gene: TRBV4-2; CDR3aa: CASSLVEGNQPQHF; CDR3nt: TGTGCCAGCAGCCTGGTCGAGGGCAATCAGCCCCAGCATTTT
abundance: few; d_gene: TRBD2; j_gene: TRBJ2-7; v_gene: TRBV7-2; CDR3aa: CASSLVLAGTYEQYF; CDR3nt: TGTGCCAGCAGCTTAGTACTAGCGGGAACATACGAGCAGTACTTC
abundance: few; d_gene: TRBD1; j_gene: TRBJ2-7; v_gene: TRBV2; CDR3aa: CASSTGTGRGEQYF; CDR3nt: TGTGCCAGCAGCACCGGGACAGGGAGGGGCGAGCAGTACTTC
abundance: .; d_gene: .; j_gene: TRBJ1-1; v_gene: TRBV2; CDR3aa: CASSAVRAGGTEAFF; CDR3nt: TGTGCCAGCAGCGCCGTACGGGCAGGAGGGACTGAAGCTTTCTTT
abundance: few; d_gene: .; j_gene: TRBJ1-5; v_gene: TRBV6-1; CDR3aa: CASSVIDRPNQPQHF; CDR3nt: TGTGCCAGCAGTGTGATAGACAGGCCAAATCAGCCCCAGCATTTT
abundance: .; d_gene: .; j_gene: TRBJ1-2; v_gene: TRBV15; CDR3aa: CATSRDEPGGYGYTF; CDR3nt: TGTGCCACCAGCAGAGATGAACCGGGGGGCTATGGCTACACCTTC
abundance: .; d_gene: .; j_gene: TRBJ1-1; v_gene: TRBV28; CDR3aa: CASSLGVGTEAFF; CDR3nt: TGTGCCAGCAGTTTAGGAGTTGGCACTGAAGCTTTCTTT
abundance: few; d_gene: TRBD2; j_gene: TRBJ2-1; v_gene: TRBV2; CDR3aa: CASGGTSGLSSYNEQFF; CDR3nt: TGTGCCAGCGGGGGGACTAGCGGGCTGAGCTCCTACAATGAGCAGTTCTTC
abundance: .; d_gene: .; j_gene: TRBJ1-1; v_gene: TRBV5-4; CDR3aa: CASSLKGGGGNTEAFF; CDR3nt: TGTGCCAGCAGCTTAAAGGGGGGGGGCGGGAACACTGAAGCTTTCTTT
abundance: few; d_gene: .; j_gene: TRBJ2-5; v_gene: TRBV28; CDR3aa: CASSPTTFRAQETQYF; CDR3nt: TGTGCCAGCAGCCCGACGACTTTCAGGGCCCAAGAGACCCAGTACTTC
abundance: few; d_gene: TRBD1; j_gene: TRBJ1-5; v_gene: TRBV19; CDR3aa: CASSRRQGTVDSNQPQHF; CDR3nt: TGTGCCAGTAGTAGGAGACAGGGAACGGTGGATAGCAATCAGCCCCAGCATTTT
abundance: .; d_gene: TRBD1; j_gene: TRBJ1-2; v_gene: TRBV7-2; CDR3aa: CASTLAGQGLHGYTF; CDR3nt: TGTGCCAGCACCTTAGCGGGACAGGGATTACATGGCTACACCTTC
abundance: few; d_gene: .; j_gene: TRBJ2-1; v_gene: TRBV7-9; CDR3aa: CASTLSPGNEQFF; CDR3nt: TGTGCCAGCACCCTGAGCCCCGGGAATGAGCAGTTCTTC
abundance: few; d_gene: TRBD1; j_gene: TRBJ1-5; v_gene: TRBV19; CDR3aa: CASSPGTGYGNQPQHF; CDR3nt: TGTGCCAGTAGTCCAGGGACAGGGTATGGCAATCAGCCCCAGCATTTT
abundance: .; d_gene: TRBD1; j_gene: TRBJ1-1; v_gene: TRBV28; CDR3aa: CASSRYRDRGIEAFF; CDR3nt: TGTGCCAGCAGTAGATACCGGGACAGGGGGATTGAAGCTTTCTTT
abundance: few; d_gene: .; j_gene: TRBJ2-7; v_gene: TRBV27; CDR3aa: CASSPTGLYEQYF; CDR3nt: TGTGCCAGCAGTCCCACGGGTCTCTACGAGCAGTACTTC
abundance: .; d_gene: .; j_gene: TRBJ1-6; v_gene: TRBV30; CDR3aa: CAWTPQPGYNSPLHF; CDR3nt: TGTGCCTGGACTCCCCAGCCAGGCTATAATTCACCCCTCCACTTT
abundance: few; d_gene: TRBD1; j_gene: TRBJ1-2; v_gene: TRBV5-1; CDR3aa: CASSPTGTGLGYGYTF; CDR3nt: TGCGCCAGCAGCCCGACCGGGACAGGGCTAGGATATGGCTACACCTTC
abundance: few; d_gene: .; j_gene: TRBJ2-7; v_gene: TRBV21-1; CDR3aa: CASSTGEDRPSYEQYF; CDR3nt: TGTGCCAGCAGCACGGGGGAGGACAGGCCGTCCTACGAGCAGTACTTC
abundance: .; d_gene: .; j_gene: TRBJ2-5; v_gene: TRBV6-6; CDR3aa: CASSYPEGGWETQYF; CDR3nt: TGTGCCAGCAGTTACCCCGAGGGCGGTTGGGAGACCCAGTACTTC
abundance: .; d_gene: .; j_gene: TRBJ2-5; v_gene: TRBV13; CDR3aa: CASSAGDTQTQYF; CDR3nt: TGTGCCAGCAGCGCCGGGGACACCCAGACCCAGTACTTC
abundance: .; d_gene: .; j_gene: TRBJ1-5; v_gene: TRBV30; CDR3aa: CAWSVLRDQPQHF; CDR3nt: TGTGCCTGGAGTGTTCTAAGAGATCAGCCCCAGCATTTT
abundance: few; d_gene: TRBD1; j_gene: TRBJ1-5; v_gene: TRBV6-1; CDR3aa: CASTAGGGNQPQHF; CDR3nt: TGTGCCAGCACAGCAGGGGGAGGCAATCAGCCCCAGCATTTT
abundance: few; d_gene: TRBD1; j_gene: TRBJ1-2; v_gene: TRBV5-4; CDR3aa: CASSLVRQGVGDGYTF; CDR3nt: TGTGCCAGCAGCTTGGTCAGGCAGGGGGTTGGCGATGGCTACACCTTC
abundance: few; d_gene: .; j_gene: TRBJ1-1; v_gene: TRBV5-1; CDR3aa: CASSRTMDTEAFF; CDR3nt: TGCGCCAGCAGCCGAACTATGGACACTGAAGCTTTCTTT
abundance: few; d_gene: .; j_gene: TRBJ2-5; v_gene: TRBV11-2; CDR3aa: CASTLYGVQETQYF; CDR3nt: TGTGCCAGCACCCTTTACGGGGTCCAAGAGACCCAGTACTTC
abundance: .; d_gene: .; j_gene: TRBJ1-2; v_gene: TRBV19; CDR3aa: CASSRQGADYGYTF; CDR3nt: TGTGCCAGTAGTCGACAAGGGGCCGACTATGGCTACACCTTC
abundance: few; d_gene: TRBD2; j_gene: TRBJ2-1; v_gene: TRBV25-1; CDR3aa: CACQRGGCNEQFF; CDR3nt: TGTGCCTGTCAGCGGGGGGGCTGCAATGAGCAGTTCTTC
abundance: .; d_gene: TRBD1; j_gene: TRBJ1-5; v_gene: TRBV5-6; CDR3aa: CASSLGTGRGNQPQHF; CDR3nt: TGTGCCAGCAGCTTGGGGACAGGGAGAGGCAATCAGCCCCAGCATTTT
abundance: .; d_gene: TRBD1; j_gene: TRBJ1-4; v_gene: TRBV5-1; CDR3aa: CASSAQGANEKLFF; CDR3nt: TGCGCCAGCAGTGCCCAGGGGGCAAATGAAAAACTGTTTTTT
abundance: few; d_gene: TRBD1; j_gene: TRBJ1-1; v_gene: TRBV29-1; CDR3aa: CSVEGDRGQTTEAFF; CDR3nt: TGCAGCGTTGAGGGGGACAGGGGGCAGACCACTGAAGCTTTCTTT
abundance: few; d_gene: TRBD2; j_gene: TRBJ2-4; v_gene: TRBV15; CDR3aa: CATSPRGSGSVSGKNIQYF; CDR3nt: TGTGCCACCAGCCCTCGCGGTAGCGGGAGTGTTAGTGGCAAAAACATTCAGTACTTC
abundance: .; d_gene: TRBD1; j_gene: TRBJ1-1; v_gene: TRBV5-4; CDR3aa: CASSPEEQGTEAFF; CDR3nt: TGTGCCAGCAGCCCGGAGGAACAGGGGACTGAAGCTTTCTTT
abundance: .; d_gene: .; j_gene: TRBJ2-3; v_gene: TRBV19; CDR3aa: CASSIANRADTQYF; CDR3nt: TGTGCCAGTAGTATTGCGAACAGGGCAGATACGCAGTATTTT
abundance: few; d_gene: .; j_gene: TRBJ1-4; v_gene: TRBV5-4; CDR3aa: CASSPDSATNEKLFF; CDR3nt: TGTGCCAGCAGCCCAGACAGTGCAACTAATGAAAAACTGTTTTTT
abundance: .; d_gene: TRBD1; j_gene: TRBJ1-5; v_gene: TRBV4-2; CDR3aa: CASSQRGQGGSNQPQHF; CDR3nt: TGTGCCAGCAGCCAAAGAGGACAGGGGGGCAGCAATCAGCCCCAGCATTTT
abundance: .; d_gene: TRBD1; j_gene: TRBJ2-7; v_gene: TRBV6-5; CDR3aa: CASSSDRGPYEQYF; CDR3nt: TGTGCCAGCAGTTCCGACAGGGGCCCCTACGAGCAGTACTTC
abundance: many; d_gene: TRBD2; j_gene: TRBJ2-1; v_gene: TRBV30; CDR3aa: CAWSPLAGSYNEQFF; CDR3nt: TGTGCCTGGAGTCCCCTAGCGGGATCCTACAATGAGCAGTTCTTC
abundance: few; d_gene: .; j_gene: TRBJ2-7; v_gene: TRBV11-1; CDR3aa: CASSPETAPYEQYF; CDR3nt: TGTGCCAGCAGCCCGGAGACTGCACCCTACGAGCAGTACTTC
abundance: .; d_gene: TRBD1; j_gene: TRBJ1-6; v_gene: TRBV9; CDR3aa: CASSTGDRRNSPLHF; CDR3nt: TGTGCCAGCAGCACCGGGGACAGGAGGAATTCACCCCTCCACTTT
abundance: few; d_gene: TRBD1; j_gene: TRBJ2-1; v_gene: TRBV9; CDR3aa: CASSGWDSYNEQFF; CDR3nt: TGTGCCAGCAGCGGATGGGACAGCTACAATGAGCAGTTCTTC
abundance: .; d_gene: .; j_gene: TRBJ2-7; v_gene: TRBV27; CDR3aa: CASRLMPGAGEQYF; CDR3nt: TGTGCCAGCAGACTGATGCCCGGGGCGGGAGAGCAGTACTTC
abundance: .; d_gene: TRBD1; j_gene: TRBJ1-5; v_gene: TRBV19; CDR3aa: CASSIPRGLNQPQHF; CDR3nt: TGTGCCAGTAGTATCCCCAGGGGGCTCAATCAGCCCCAGCATTTT
abundance: many; d_gene: .; j_gene: TRBJ2-1; v_gene: TRBV9; CDR3aa: CASSDTRGEQFF; CDR3nt: TGTGCCAGCAGCGACACCCGCGGGGAGCAGTTCTTC
abundance: once; d_gene: TRBD1; j_gene: TRBJ2-1; v_gene: TRBV2; CDR3aa: CASSGVQGASYNEQFF; CDR3nt: TGTGCCAGCAGTGGCGTACAGGGGGCCTCCTACAATGAGCAGTTCTTC
abundance: .; d_gene: TRBD2; j_gene: TRBJ2-7; v_gene: TRBV28; CDR3aa: CATQAGGFTYEQYF; CDR3nt: TGTGCCACCCAAGCGGGGGGCTTTACCTACGAGCAGTACTTC
abundance: .; d_gene: .; j_gene: TRBJ1-1; v_gene: TRBV28; CDR3aa: CASSLGQNTEAFF; CDR3nt: TGTGCCAGCAGTTTGGGACAGAACACTGAAGCTTTCTTT
abundance: .; d_gene: TRBD1; j_gene: TRBJ2-7; v_gene: TRBV7-2; CDR3aa: CASSRDRDRVSYEQYF; CDR3nt: TGTGCCAGCAGCCGGGACCGGGACAGAGTGAGCTACGAGCAGTACTTC
abundance: .; d_gene: TRBD2; j_gene: TRBJ2-7; v_gene: TRBV5-1; CDR3aa: CASGRDGQTYEQYF; CDR3nt: TGCGCCTCAGGGAGGGATGGGCAGACCTACGAGCAGTACTTC
abundance: .; d_gene: TRBD1; j_gene: TRBJ1-2; v_gene: TRBV5-8; CDR3aa: CASSLPGQVHLPYGYTF; CDR3nt: TGTGCCAGCAGCCTCCCTGGACAGGTCCATCTTCCCTATGGCTACACCTTC